This TCR beta chain was profiled in a study of blood T cell repertoires in COVID-19. As handled by the study authors: Reference gene primer amplification gave estimated nucleated cell counts. TCRdb's copy holds only in-frame clones and misses some; the assay was immunoSEQ multiplex PCR. The D gene and trimming were derived from the DNA, and the V and J assignments and clone size from that table. The repertoire includes 150,000 or so clones, roughly 82% of them detected once, and 12% to 15% sits in the top ten. Cohorts were assigned according to the clinical history that participants reported. Looked up from germline, CDR1 is GTSNPN and CDR2 is SVGIG (reference sequence). The CDR3 is 16 residues long. J gave up 3 bases and V 4 bases, and 9 bases lay outside the gene matches.

The clonotype was recovered from a man aged 45-60 years who had recovered from COVID-19. The sequencing sample was made of PBMCs or T cells enriched from blood (not recorded which). The rearrangement joins TRBV30 to TRBJ2-2; 9 nucleotides agree with TRBD1. DNA for the CDR3: TGTGCCTGGAAGGAACAGGGGGCCAAATACACCGGGGAGCTGTTTTTT. Encoded protein: CAWKEQGAKYTGELFF. The full variable domain, with the rest looked up from reference TRBV30 and TRBJ2-2, is SQTIHQWPATLVQPVGSPLSLECTVEGTSNPNLYWYRQAAGRGLQLLFYSVGIGQISSEVPQNLSASRPQDRQFILSSKKLLLSDSGFYLCAWKEQGAKYTGELFFGEGSRLTVL.